This T cell receptor beta chain was sequenced for a study of T-cell reconstitution after alpha-beta-depleted transplantation in children. Unique molecular identifiers featured in how the TCRbeta library was prepared. MiXCR, applied by TCRdb to the PCR reads, yields one record per CDR3 protein. Here the sample spans 98,000 or so distinct CDR3 sequences, around 22% being singletons. This clonotype was detected a few times. This material consisted of PBMCs, taken before TCRalphabeta/CD19-depleted stem cell transplant. The sequence was collected from a boy aged 2 to 10 with acute lymphoblastic leukemia, due to receive a stem cell transplant.

In DNA, the CDR3 is TGTGCCAGCAGACGACAGGGGAACACCGGGGAGCTGTTTTTT. Protein: CASRRQGNTGELFF. J is TRBJ2-2 and V is TRBV5-5, with TRBD1 matching over 7 bases. This CDR3 has 14 residues. The germline CDR1 and CDR2 sequences are SGHKS and YYEKEE (reference sequence). The V segment lost 5 bases and the J segment 1 base; nucleotides outside the gene matches: 2.